These 24 T cell receptor beta chains originate from one sample sequenced in a study of blood T cell repertoires in COVID-19 (dated by TCRdb to 2019 to 2021). The protocol used for the library was the immunoSEQ multiplex PCR assay. Here the immuneACCESS table is served through TCRdb, limited to in-frame sequences with V and J called. Missing clones are a known gap in these copies; in checked studies unresolved V genes cover under half, and the rest lacks a known reason. This sample has fewer than 200,000 clones in its table, and 60% to 80% of those were observed once. The ten most abundant clones make up around 16% of the sample. The sequenced sample consisted of PBMCs or T cells enriched from blood (not recorded which). Receptors were obtained from a woman in her forties or fifties who had recovered from COVID-19.

The J gene is TRBJ2-7, the V gene TRBV6-5, with 12 nucleotides matching TRBD2. CDR3 size: 14 residues. CDR1 and CDR2 (germline): MNHEY, SVGAGI. Unmatched junction bases numbered 4, after V lost 6 bases and J lost 4 bases. CDR3 in DNA: TGTGCCAGCAGCCTAGCGGGAGGGCCATACGAGCAGTACTTC. It is translated as CASSLAGGPYEQYF.

This chain connects TRBV28 to TRBJ2-7, with 9 bases lining up with TRBD1. This CDR3 is built from 15 residues. J gave up 2 bases and V 5 bases, and 7 bases lay outside the gene matches. Germline V gene sequence: CDR1 MDHEN, CDR2 SYDVKM. The CDR3 bases are TGTGCCAGCAGTCCGACAGGGGGGGGCCCCTACGAGCAGTACTTC. This translates into CASSPTGGGPYEQYF.

This chain uses TRBV20-1 with TRBJ2-1; D may be TRBD2 (5 bases). Trimming left V 0 bases short and J 10 bases short, with 7 bases between. Germline CDR1 reads DFQATT; CDR2 reads SNEGSKA (reference sequence). This CDR3 spans 11 amino acids. The CDR3 is CSARDEGEQFF. The CDR3 region has the DNA TGCAGTGCTAGAGATGAGGGAGAGCAGTTCTTC.

The V and J genes are TRBV10-3 and TRBJ2-1, with 7 bases lining up with TRBD1. Per germline, CDR1 ENHRY and CDR2 SYGVKD. J lost 3 bases, V lost 9 bases, and 8 bases had no gene match. The CDR3 runs 14 residues. The CDR3 here is CAISDRANYNEQFF. In nucleotides, the CDR3 is TGTGCCATTTCCGACAGGGCCAACTACAATGAGCAGTTCTTC.

This sequence joins TRBV5-1 and TRBJ2-7; TRBD1 is a possible D gene (6 bases). This CDR3 has 17 residues. The V end was cut by 4 bases, the J end by 2 bases, with 22 bases between. Germline CDR1 is SGHRS and CDR2 is YFSETQ. CDR3 sequence (DNA): TGCGCCAGCAGCCCCCGGACAGAACTCCTGCTAACCTACGAGCAGTACTTC. This codes for CASSPRTELLLTYEQYF.

The chain combines TRBV30 with TRBJ2-5; D might be TRBD2 (5 bases). Germline lookup yields CDR1 GTSNPN and CDR2 SVGIG (reference sequence). The V gene lost 5 bases and the J gene lost 5 bases, with 15 bases spanning the gap. The CDR3 contains 13 residues. CDR3 nucleotides: TGTGCCTGGGGGTTCGGGGAGTTTGAGACCCAGTACTTC. Translated, it gives CAWGFGEFETQYF.

The chain employs TRBV30 and TRBJ1-2; maybe TRBD1 (6 bases). Trimming pared 4 bases from V and 6 bases from J, leaving 18 bases between. The CDR3 has 14 amino acids. Germline CDR1 GTSNPN, CDR2 SVGIG (reference sequence). The CDR3 bases are TGTGCCTGGACTTTGGACCGGGGGGCACATGGCTACACCTTC. As protein: CAWTLDRGAHGYTF.

This chain connects TRBV9 to TRBJ2-5; TRBD1 aligns across 8 bases. The germline V gene encodes CDR1 SGDLS and CDR2 YYNGEE. This CDR3 has 17 residues. With 0 bases clipped from V and 1 base from J, the junction kept 8 bases outside the gene matches. The CDR3 DNA is TGTGCCAGCAGCGTAGGTGCGACAGGGGCTGGCCAAGAGACCCAGTACTTC. It translates to CASSVGATGAGQETQYF. Looking up the rest from reference TRBV9 and TRBJ2-5 gives the full variable domain: DSGVTQTPKHLITATGQRVTLRCSPRSGDLSVYWYQQSLDQGLQFLIQYYNGEERAKGNILERFSAQQFPDLHSELNLSSLELGDSALYFCASSVGATGAGQETQYFGPGTRLLVL.

This chain links TRBV5-4 with TRBJ2-1; tentative D call: TRBD1 (9 bases). V was pared by 4 bases and J by 10 bases, with 36 bases between. From germline, CDR1 is SGHNT and CDR2 YYREEE (reference sequence). The CDR3 spans 20 residues. CDR3: CASSGGQGLVGLGGRGEQFF. For the CDR3, the DNA is TGTGCCAGCAGCGGGGGACAGGGTTTGGTGGGACTAGGGGGAAGGGGCGAGCAGTTCTTC.

The table lists this clone with a few counts. The CDR3 loop reads CASSQGGRNQPQHF. The CDR3, as DNA: TGTGCCAGCAGCCAGGGTGGACGGAATCAGCCCCAGCATTTT. The chain combines TRBV27 with TRBJ1-5, with D possibly TRBD1 on 5 matching bases. This CDR3 has 14 amino acids. The V end was cut by 6 bases, the J end by 4 bases, with 13 bases between. CDR1 and CDR2 (germline): MNHEY, SMNVEV (reference sequence).

The V gene is TRBV6-5, the J gene TRBJ1-4; D unresolved. Trimming took off 2 bases at V and 6 bases at J, with 7 bases between the two ends. This CDR3 is 13 amino acids long. Germline V gene sequence: CDR1 MNHEY, CDR2 SVGAGI. CDR3 region: CASSYPIDEKLFF. CDR3 DNA: TGTGCCAGCAGTTACCCGATAGATGAAAAACTGTTTTTT.

V gene TRBV28 combines with J gene TRBJ1-1; TRBD1 might be the D (5 bases). V was pared by 4 bases and J by 2 bases, with 8 bases between. CDR1 and CDR2 from the germline V gene are MDHEN and SYDVKM. CDR3 size: 13 residues. In DNA, the CDR3 is TGTGCCAGCAGTTCAGGGATCAACACTGAAGCTTTCTTT. Residues: CASSSGINTEAFF.

This clone was picked up one time. The rearrangement links TRBV24-1 to TRBJ2-5, with TRBD2 as a possible D gene (5 bases). Germline V gives CDR1 KGHDR, CDR2 SFDVKD. The CDR3 runs 16 residues. V lost 4 bases and J 1 base, leaving 15 bases between the germline ends. The CDR3: CATSDGITGSQETQYF. The CDR3 DNA reads TGTGCCACCAGTGACGGGATTACGGGATCCCAAGAGACCCAGTACTTC.

The chain links TRBV7-9 to TRBJ2-2; D is undetermined. CDR1 and CDR2 (germline): SEHNR, FQNEAQ (reference sequence). Trimming took 6 bases from V and 6 from J, leaving 14 bases between them. The CDR3 consists of 14 residues. This CDR3 is CASSWSLPAGELFF. DNA of the CDR3: TGTGCCAGCAGTTGGTCCCTCCCGGCCGGGGAGCTGTTTTTT.

V gene TRBV5-4 combines with J gene TRBJ2-6; D unclear. Trimming left V 0 bases short and J 4 bases short, with 5 bases between. The CDR3 runs to 14 residues. Germline CDR1 and CDR2: SGHNT and YYREEE (reference sequence). The CDR3 DNA reads TGTGCCAGCAGCTTGGAAGCCGGGGCCAACGTCCTGACTTTC. It encodes CASSLEAGANVLTF.

In this sample, this clone turned up once. V usage is TRBV5-1 and J usage is TRBJ2-2, with D unresolved. This CDR3 contains 15 residues. V lost 0 bases and J 5 bases, leaving 11 bases between the germline ends. Germline CDR1 reads SGHRS; CDR2 reads YFSETQ. Written as DNA, the CDR3 is TGCGCCAGCAGCTTGGGAGCATCACGGACCGGGGAGCTGTTTTTT. This gives the protein CASSLGASRTGELFF.

The CDR3 loop is CASSQYENQPQHF. In nucleotides, the CDR3 is TGTGCCAGCAGCCAGTATGAGAATCAGCCCCAGCATTTT. This chain links TRBV14 with TRBJ1-5; D is ambiguous. Germline V lookup: CDR1 SGHDN, CDR2 FVKESK. This CDR3 contains 13 residues. V gave up 3 bases and J gave up 4 bases, with 7 bases separating them.

The chain links TRBV29-1 to TRBJ1-1, with TRBD1 identical over 9 bases. The germline V gene encodes CDR1 SQVTM and CDR2 ANQGSEA. V lost 6 bases and J lost 8; bases outside the gene matches: 13. This CDR3 region has 14 residues. CDR3 protein: CSVDRQGVIVEAFF. CDR3 in DNA: TGCAGCGTCGACAGACAGGGGGTTATCGTGGAAGCTTTCTTT. The complete variable domain, with remaining parts taken from reference TRBV29-1 and TRBJ1-1, reads SAVISQKPSRDICQRGTSLTIQCQVDSQVTMMFWYRQQPGQSLTLIATANQGSEATYESGFVIDKFPISRPNLTFSTLTVSNMSPEDSSIYLCSVDRQGVIVEAFFGQGTRLTVV.

The chain links TRBV28 to TRBJ2-1, with TRBD1 as a possible D gene (6 bases). This CDR3 contains 16 residues. Looked up from germline, CDR1 is MDHEN and CDR2 is SYDVKM. Trimming pared 7 bases from V and 5 bases from J, leaving 21 bases between. Written as DNA, the CDR3 is TGTGCCAGCACTCTTTCGGGGACAATTATTAACAATGAGCAGTTCTTC. Translation gives CASTLSGTIINNEQFF.

In its sample, this clone was seen once. The V and J genes are TRBV15 and TRBJ1-5; D ambiguous. Trimming shortened V by 5 bases and J by 8 bases, and 16 bases separated the two germline ends. CDR1 is LNHNV and CDR2 is YYDKDF in the germline V gene (reference sequence). CDR3 length: 14 amino acids. The CDR3 DNA sequence: TGTGCCACCAGCGAAGTCGGAGGTATCAAGCCCCAGCATTTT. Translating it yields CATSEVGGIKPQHF.

This clone was observed a few times. J is TRBJ2-3 and V is TRBV10-3; a weak D match, TRBD2 (6 bases). Trimming took 4 bases from V and 1 from J, leaving 15 bases between them. This CDR3 comprises 16 residues. Germline lookup yields CDR1 ENHRY and CDR2 SYGVKD. The CDR3 region is CAISGRGSLGTDTQYF. The CDR3 DNA follows: TGTGCCATCAGTGGCCGGGGGTCCCTCGGCACAGATACGCAGTATTTT.

The V gene is TRBV11-2, the J gene TRBJ2-7; TRBD2 is a possible D gene (6 bases). This CDR3 has 18 residues. CDR1 is SGHAT, CDR2 FQNNGV, per germline. Between the trimmed V and J ends, which lost 1 base and 4 bases, there was a span of 23 bases. CDR3 sequence reads: CASSLGGSGNSYWYEQYF. CDR3 DNA: TGTGCCAGCAGCTTAGGGGGTAGCGGAAACTCCTACTGGTACGAGCAGTACTTC.

The rearrangement joins TRBV19 to TRBJ1-2; D gene ambiguous. Trimming removed 7 bases from V and 0 bases from J, with 12 bases in between. CDR3 length: 14 amino acids. CDR1 is LNHDA, CDR2 SQIVND, per germline (reference sequence). Here the CDR3 reads CASTLRLANYGYTF. CDR3 sequence (DNA): TGTGCCAGTACCCTCAGGTTAGCTAACTATGGCTACACCTTC. Full variable domain (rest looked up from reference TRBV19 and TRBJ1-2): DGGITQSPKYLFRKEGQNVTLSCEQNLNHDAMYWYRQDPGQGLRLIYYSQIVNDFQKGDIAEGYSVSREKKESFPLTVTSAQKNPTAFYLCASTLRLANYGYTFGSGTRLTVV.

This chain's CDR3 is CATSEWDKSEQFF. The CDR3 coding sequence is TGTGCCACCAGTGAATGGGACAAAAGTGAGCAGTTCTTC. The chain links TRBV24-1 to TRBJ2-1; TRBD1 might be the D (6 bases). The V and J ends lost 4 bases and 9 bases respectively, with 12 bases between them. The CDR3 is 13 amino acids. Germline loops: CDR1 KGHDR, CDR2 SFDVKD.